Below, 24 T cell receptor beta chains from the same sample are listed, as sequenced in a study of glioma-infiltrating T cells after dendritic cell vaccination. Method: immunoSEQ multiplex PCR; TCRdb's copy keeps in-frame clones and lacks some. The sample has 65,000 to 80,000 clones, around 86% seen once. The sample was blood, taken before dendritic cell vaccination. All receptors come from a human donor with glioblastoma.

The chain couples TRBV5-6 to TRBJ1-5; D is unclear. The CDR3 runs 15 residues. V shed 0 bases and J shed 7 bases, with 14 bases lying between them. Germline lookup yields CDR1 SGHDT and CDR2 YYEEEE. CDR3 DNA sequence: TGTGCCAGCAGCTTGGGGTACGAGGGAGAACAGCCCCAGCATTTT. Encoded protein: CASSLGYEGEQPQHF.

V gene TRBV5-1 combines with J gene TRBJ2-7; a weak D match, TRBD1 (6 bases). Trimming took off 0 bases at V and 10 bases at J, with 14 bases between the two ends. This CDR3 has 13 residues. Germline CDR1 SGHRS, CDR2 YFSETQ. CDR3 in DNA: TGCGCCAGCAGCTTGGATCGGACAGCCCCTCAGTACTTC. This codes for CASSLDRTAPQYF.

This clone showed up many times. The chain uses TRBV9 and TRBJ2-5; perhaps TRBD2 as D (6 bases). The CDR3 is 15 residues long. V was clipped by 4 bases and J by 5 bases, with 18 bases between them. Germline CDR1 SGDLS, CDR2 YYNGEE. CDR3 coding DNA: TGTGCCAGCAGCTTGGTAGGGCTAGCGATCGAGACCCAGTACTTC. Protein sequence: CASSLVGLAIETQYF. Full variable domain (missing parts from reference TRBV9 and TRBJ2-5): DSGVTQTPKHLITATGQRVTLRCSPRSGDLSVYWYQQSLDQGLQFLIQYYNGEERAKGNILERFSAQQFPDLHSELNLSSLELGDSALYFCASSLVGLAIETQYFGPGTRLLVL.

This chain links TRBV11-2 with TRBJ1-5; maybe TRBD1 (6 bases). The ends were cut back, 5 bases at V and 3 bases at J, with 11 bases in the middle. Germline-derived CDR1 and CDR2 are SGHAT and FQNNGV. The CDR3 contains 14 residues. The DNA for the CDR3 is TGTGCCAGCAGCCCGGACAGCTACAATCAGCCCCAGCATTTT. Its translation is CASSPDSYNQPQHF.

The table lists this clone with a few counts. V and J are TRBV6-6 and TRBJ2-7, with 9 bases aligning to TRBD1. This CDR3 contains 15 residues. From germline, CDR1 is MNHNY and CDR2 SVGAGI (reference sequence). V lost 0 bases and J lost 6; bases outside the gene matches: 6. Written as DNA, the CDR3 is TGTGCCAGCAGTTACTCTACAGGGGGCTATTCCGAGCAGTACTTC. It translates to CASSYSTGGYSEQYF.

This chain connects TRBV7-6 to TRBJ2-2; a possible D gene is TRBD1 (6 bases). The CDR3 extends over 15 amino acids. Trimming pared 1 base from V and 5 bases from J, leaving 11 bases between. CDR1 and CDR2 (germline): SGHVS, FNYEAQ. CDR3 DNA: TGTGCCAGCAGCTTAGGGGCACAGGGTACCGGGGAGCTGTTTTTT. It translates to CASSLGAQGTGELFF.

A few counts support this clone. Other DNA variants within this sample encode the same CDR3. The chain recombines TRBV5-1 with TRBJ1-1; a possible D gene is TRBD1 (5 bases). The CDR3 runs 14 residues. V was cut by 1 base and J by 2 bases, with 9 bases left in between. The germline V gene has CDR1 SGHRS and CDR2 YFSETQ. The DNA of the CDR3 is TGCGCCAGCAGCTTGCGGCAGGGAAACACTGAAGCTTTCTTT. Encoded protein: CASSLRQGNTEAFF.

The rearrangement joins TRBV6-5 to TRBJ1-2, with TRBD1 matching over 7 bases. V lost 6 bases and J lost 6; bases outside the gene matches: 7. The CDR3 sequence is 13 residues long. CDR1 is MNHEY and CDR2 is SVGAGI in the germline V gene. The CDR3 sequence: CASRDRRTDGYTF. The CDR3 region has the DNA TGTGCCAGCAGGGACAGGCGAACAGATGGCTACACCTTC.

This clone was recorded once. The chain is built from TRBV4-3 and TRBJ1-1; D is possibly TRBD1 (5 bases). V was cut by 0 bases and J by 4 bases, with 15 bases left in between. CDR1 is LGHNA, CDR2 YSLEER, per germline. The length of the CDR3 is 16 residues. CDR3 loop: CASSQDGAAGGTEAFF. The DNA of the CDR3 is TGCGCCAGCAGCCAAGATGGGGCAGCGGGGGGCACTGAAGCTTTCTTT.

CDR3 amino acids: CASIPPGINYGYTF. CDR3 in DNA: TGTGCCAGCATCCCACCCGGGATTAACTATGGCTACACCTTC. V usage is TRBV7-9 and J usage is TRBJ1-2, with no clear D. The CDR3 runs 14 residues. The V end was cut by 7 bases, the J end by 1 base, with 13 bases between. CDR1 is SEHNR and CDR2 is FQNEAQ in the germline V gene (reference sequence).

The chain combines TRBV29-1 with TRBJ2-5; 9 bases agree with TRBD2. J gave up 5 bases and V 1 base, and 11 bases lay outside the gene matches. The V gene's germline CDR1 is SQVTM and CDR2 ANQGSEA. CDR3 length: 16 amino acids. This CDR3 is CSVEGGSGGLRETQYF. The CDR3 DNA reads TGCAGCGTTGAAGGGGGTAGCGGGGGACTAAGGGAGACCCAGTACTTC.

The chain carries TRBV27 and TRBJ1-4, with D unclear. V lost 0 bases and J 8 bases, leaving 13 bases between the germline ends. This CDR3 is 15 amino acids long. Germline-derived CDR1 and CDR2 are MNHEY and SMNVEV (reference sequence). CDR3 nucleotide sequence: TGTGCCAGCAGTTTATCGGGCCTGGAAGGAGAAAAACTGTTTTTT. Protein sequence: CASSLSGLEGEKLFF.

This clone has more than one count but fewer than ten. This chain links TRBV10-3 with TRBJ2-3; 12 bases fit TRBD2. Germline CDR1 ENHRY, CDR2 SYGVKD. V was clipped by 3 bases and J by 5 bases; unmatched bases: 9. The CDR3 is made up of 17 amino acids. CDR3 loop: CAISDLWTSGVGDTQYF. For the CDR3, the DNA is TGTGCCATCAGTGACCTGTGGACTAGCGGGGTGGGAGATACGCAGTATTTT.

The V and J genes are TRBV7-9 and TRBJ2-1; D is possibly TRBD2 (6 bases). CDR1 SEHNR and CDR2 FQNEAQ come from the germline V gene (reference sequence). The CDR3 consists of 15 residues. The V end lost 5 bases, the J end lost 5 bases, and 16 bases lay between the germline ends. The CDR3 loop is CASSPGLDEHNEQFF. DNA of the CDR3: TGTGCCAGCAGCCCGGGACTGGATGAACACAATGAGCAGTTCTTC. Variable domain in full (rest from reference TRBV7-9 and TRBJ2-1): DTGVSQNPRHKITKRGQNVTFRCDPISEHNRLYWYRQTLGQGPEFLTYFQNEAQLEKSRLLSDRFSAERPKGSFSTLEIQRTEQGDSAMYLCASSPGLDEHNEQFFGPGTRLTVL.

This chain links TRBV18 with TRBJ2-5; a possible D gene is TRBD2 (6 bases). The CDR3 runs to 14 residues. Germline V gene data show CDR1 as KGHSH and CDR2 as LQKENI. Trimming cost V 6 bases and J 7 bases, with 18 bases left between them. In nucleotides, the CDR3 is TGTGCCAGCTCTAACTTTGGAGGGATGGGGACCCAGTACTTC. Translating it yields CASSNFGGMGTQYF.

This clone has just one count. This rearrangement joins TRBV5-1 to TRBJ1-3; 9 bases match TRBD1. With V trimmed by 1 base and J by 3 bases, 11 bases remained unmatched. The CDR3 has 18 residues. CDR1 and CDR2 (germline): SGHRS, YFSETQ. The DNA for the CDR3 is TGCGCCAGCAGCTTGTCAATTCCGGGACAGGGAGATGGAAACACCATATATTTT. It codes for CASSLSIPGQGDGNTIYF. Combining the CDR3 with reference TRBV5-1 and TRBJ1-3 gives the whole variable domain KAGVTQTPRYLIKTRGQQVTLSCSPISGHRSVSWYQQTPGQGLQFLFEYFSETQRNKGNFPGRFSGRQFSNSRSEMNVSTLELGDSALYLCASSLSIPGQGDGNTIYFGEGSWLTVV.

The chain is built from TRBV7-8 and TRBJ1-5, with TRBD1 as a possible D gene (6 bases). Deletions cut 8 bases from V and 1 base from J, with 21 bases between. The length of the CDR3 is 17 residues. Germline CDR1 SGHVS, CDR2 FQNEAQ. CDR3 sequence (DNA): TGTGCCAGCGTCCGGGACATAAGGATAGGAAGCAATCAGCCCCAGCATTTT. It yields the protein CASVRDIRIGSNQPQHF.

This clone has just a few counts. The chain has TRBV7-2 and TRBJ1-5, with a possible D match to TRBD1 (6 bases). The germline V gene encodes CDR1 SGHTA and CDR2 FQGNSA. Trimming removed 4 bases from V and 3 bases from J, with 10 bases in between. The CDR3 is 14 residues long. The DNA for the CDR3 is TGTGCCAGCAGCTCCTGGACAGACAATCAGCCCCAGCATTTT. Its protein product is CASSSWTDNQPQHF.

The chain has TRBV19 and TRBJ1-2, with D perhaps TRBD1 (6 bases). From germline, CDR1 is LNHDA and CDR2 SQIVND (reference sequence). The CDR3 loop spans 14 amino acids. V shed 6 bases and J shed 5 bases, with 16 bases lying between them. The CDR3: CASSPGKGVYGYTF. The CDR3 region has the DNA TGTGCCAGTAGCCCTGGTAAGGGGGTATATGGCTACACCTTC.

The chain employs TRBV5-1 and TRBJ1-3; D call uncertain. The germline V gene has CDR1 SGHRS and CDR2 YFSETQ. The CDR3 is 14 residues long. The germline V and J ends were trimmed by 0 bases and 2 bases, with 6 bases remaining between them. The CDR3 bases are TGCGCCAGCAGCTTGGCCAGTGCTGGAAACACCATATATTTT. Its translation is CASSLASAGNTIYF.

V is TRBV5-6 and J is TRBJ1-2; D might be TRBD1 (6 bases). V lost 4 bases to trimming and J lost 1 base, with 17 bases between them. This CDR3 spans 16 amino acids. Looked up from germline, CDR1 is SGHDT and CDR2 is YYEEEE. Here the CDR3 reads CASSPRSGALNYGYTF. In nucleotides, the CDR3 is TGTGCCAGCAGCCCGCGCTCAGGGGCGCTTAACTATGGCTACACCTTC.

V and J are TRBV19 and TRBJ2-7; 12 bases are shared with TRBD2. The V gene's germline CDR1 is LNHDA and CDR2 SQIVND (reference sequence). V lost 5 bases and J lost 4; bases outside the gene matches: 9. This CDR3 contains 16 residues. The CDR3 DNA follows: TGTGCCAGTAGTGCACTAGCGGGGGGCCCGTCATACGAGCAGTACTTC. Translating gives CASSALAGGPSYEQYF.

This chain uses TRBV13 with TRBJ2-3; the match to TRBD1 covers 7 bases. The V gene's germline CDR1 is PRHDT and CDR2 FYEKMQ (reference sequence). V shed 1 base and J 10 bases; nucleotides not matched to a gene: 8. The CDR3 has 14 amino acids. CDR3 region: CASSLEVEGAAQYF. The DNA for the CDR3 is TGTGCCAGCAGCTTAGAAGTAGAGGGGGCTGCGCAGTATTTT.

The chain combines TRBV6-5 with TRBJ1-1; D is ambiguous. Germline V gives CDR1 MNHEY, CDR2 SVGAGI. The CDR3 runs 13 residues. Trimming stripped 6 bases from V and 0 bases from J, with 8 bases between. The CDR3 sequence: CASSPTVNTEAFF. In nucleotides, the CDR3 is TGTGCCAGCAGCCCCACGGTGAACACTGAAGCTTTCTTT.